The 2 T cell receptor beta chains reported below all come from one sample, sequenced in a study of CD8+CD57+ T cells in acquired aplastic anemia. Genomic DNA, serving as template, underwent TCR beta VDJ and CDR3 profiling. TCRdb reprocessed the reads via MiXCR and lists one record per CDR3 protein. This repertoire shows under 200,000 distinct CDR3 sequences, roughly 47% found once; its top ten account for about 1.1%. Sequencing was done on a sample of sorted CD4+, CD8+, or CD8+CD57+ T cells (not recorded which) from PBMCs. These receptors originate from a human donor in good health.

This clonotype has a single count. The gene calls are TRBV19 and TRBJ2-7, with TRBD2 as a possible D gene (6 bases). Germline CDR1 reads LNHDA; CDR2 reads SQIVND (reference sequence). With 8 bases removed from V and 3 bases from J, the gap between germline ends came to 20 bases. The CDR3 covers 15 residues. This CDR3 reads CASRPVGLSFYEQYF. The CDR3 DNA follows: TGTGCCAGTCGCCCCGTGGGACTGTCCTTCTACGAGCAGTACTTC. Together with reference TRBV19 and TRBJ2-7, the CDR3 gives the full variable domain: DGGITQSPKYLFRKEGQNVTLSCEQNLNHDAMYWYRQDPGQGLRLIYYSQIVNDFQKGDIAEGYSVSREKKESFPLTVTSAQKNPTAFYLCASRPVGLSFYEQYFGPGTRLTVT.

The sample holds many counts of this clonotype. V usage is TRBV19 and J usage is TRBJ2-7, with 8 bases matching TRBD1. The CDR3 contains 14 residues. The germline V gene has CDR1 LNHDA and CDR2 SQIVND (reference sequence). J lost 3 bases, V lost 7 bases, and 8 bases had no gene match. In DNA, the CDR3 is TGTGCCAGTAAAATGCAGGGGGCTAGCTACGAGCAGTACTTC. Amino acid sequence: CASKMQGASYEQYF.